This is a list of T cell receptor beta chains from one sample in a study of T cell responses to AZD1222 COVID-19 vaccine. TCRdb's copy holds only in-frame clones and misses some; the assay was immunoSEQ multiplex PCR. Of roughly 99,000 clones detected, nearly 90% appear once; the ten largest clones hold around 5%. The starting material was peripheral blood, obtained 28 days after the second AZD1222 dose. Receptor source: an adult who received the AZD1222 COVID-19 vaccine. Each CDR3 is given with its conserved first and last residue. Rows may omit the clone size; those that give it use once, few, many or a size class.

CDR3aa: CATIKGKSGGDGLALYTDTQYF; v_gene: TRBV21-1; abundance: NA
CDR3aa: CASSPQGRVYGYTF; v_gene: TRBV18; abundance: NA
CDR3aa: CASATGIFQPQHF; v_gene: TRBV6-5; abundance: NA
CDR3aa: CASRPGTGEVGYTF; v_gene: TRBV5-1; abundance: once
CDR3aa: CASSRERAGNSPLHF; v_gene: TRBV14; abundance: NA
CDR3aa: CASSRQGSPTGELFF; v_gene: TRBV6-5; abundance: NA
CDR3aa: CASPRVGSTDTQYF; v_gene: TRBV14; abundance: NA
CDR3aa: CASSELGDSEAFF; v_gene: TRBV2; abundance: NA
CDR3aa: CASSFWDRPYEQYF; v_gene: TRBV5-8; abundance: NA
CDR3aa: CASSDRTGGVYNSPLHF; v_gene: TRBV7-2; abundance: NA
CDR3aa: CASSLYPLGSRNEQYF; v_gene: TRBV28; abundance: once
CDR3aa: CASSIVAWETQYF; v_gene: TRBV19; abundance: NA
CDR3aa: CASSIVDEKLFF; v_gene: TRBV19; abundance: NA
CDR3aa: CASSPLSDEQYF; v_gene: TRBV12-3/TRBV12-4; abundance: few
CDR3aa: CATSPSETWMMDEQFF; v_gene: TRBV15; abundance: NA
CDR3aa: CASSVGTSGAGELFF; v_gene: TRBV9; abundance: NA
CDR3aa: CASSFVSNYGYTF; v_gene: TRBV2; abundance: NA
CDR3aa: CASSSPFGTQYF; v_gene: TRBV21-1; abundance: NA
CDR3aa: CATGRQGTDTQYF; v_gene: TRBV10-3; abundance: NA
CDR3aa: CASRIFSGQGGNEQFF; v_gene: TRBV19; abundance: NA
CDR3aa: CASSDPTVLNEQYF; v_gene: TRBV6-1; abundance: NA
CDR3aa: CASSLSRGRLPQHF; v_gene: TRBV27; abundance: once
CDR3aa: CASKVSSGNTIYF; v_gene: TRBV6-5; abundance: NA
CDR3aa: CASSAMYTGEQYF; v_gene: TRBV25-1; abundance: NA
CDR3aa: CATRLAGGETQYF; v_gene: TRBV10-3; abundance: NA
CDR3aa: CASSPHPGGETQYF; v_gene: TRBV6-5; abundance: NA